Below, 20 T cell receptor beta chains from the same sample are listed, as sequenced in a study of blood T cell repertoires in COVID-19 (dated by TCRdb to 2020 to 2021). The protocol used for the library was the immunoSEQ multiplex PCR assay. What TCRdb holds here is the immuneACCESS table cut down to in-frame rearrangements. Part of the clones is not present; checked against another copy, under half of the missing clones reflect an unresolved V gene, and the others are unexplained. Recorded for this sample are about 130,000 clones; over 80% of them occurred a single time. The top ten clones comprise 12% of the sample. Sequences were obtained from peripheral blood. The receptors stem from a man between 60 and 75 years old with acute or convalescent COVID-19.

This clone has more than one count but fewer than ten. The sample carries other DNA sequences with the same CDR3. This chain joins TRBV7-9 and TRBJ2-7; D unresolved. This CDR3 is 13 amino acids long. The V gene's germline CDR1 is SEHNR and CDR2 FQNEAQ (reference sequence). Trimming took off 4 bases at V and 0 bases at J, with 7 bases between the two ends. The CDR3 nucleotides read TGTGCCAGCAGCTCGCGCGGCTCCTACGAGCAGTACTTC. Translation: CASSSRGSYEQYF.

This clone was seen once. This chain's CDR3 is CASSFDRVSYEQYF. DNA of the CDR3: TGTGCCAGCAGTTTCGACAGGGTTTCCTACGAGCAGTACTTC. The chain joins TRBV7-8 to TRBJ2-7; 7 positions agree with TRBD1. J gave up 1 base and V 6 bases, and 6 bases lay outside the gene matches. The CDR3 is made up of 14 amino acids. Germline loops: CDR1 SGHVS, CDR2 FQNEAQ.

The CDR3 reads CAVDRTREQYF. CDR3 nucleotide sequence: TGTGCCGTAGACAGGACTCGGGAGCAGTACTTC. This chain connects TRBV24-1 to TRBJ2-7, with a weak D call TRBD1 (6 bases). V lost 12 bases and J 7 bases, leaving 15 bases between the germline ends. The length of the CDR3 is 11 residues. Germline V CDR1 and CDR2: KGHDR, SFDVKD.

This clone was seen just once. The chain has TRBV7-6 and TRBJ2-1, with D possibly being TRBD1 (5 bases). The CDR3 is 17 amino acids. V lost 5 bases, J lost 5 bases, and 22 bases lay in between. CDR1 is SGHVS, CDR2 FNYEAQ, per germline. CDR3 DNA: TGTGCCAGCAGCCCAATGGGGCTAACCAGTAGGGACAATGAGCAGTTCTTC. Translated: CASSPMGLTSRDNEQFF.

The chain is built from TRBV29-1 and TRBJ2-3, with 9 bases identical to TRBD2. Germline CDR1 and CDR2: SQVTM and ANQGSEA. J gave up 3 bases and V 7 bases, and 17 bases lay outside the gene matches. The CDR3 consists of 17 residues. DNA of the CDR3: TGCAGCGGGGGGGCGACTAGCGGCAATTTAAGAACAGATACGCAGTATTTT. It specifies CSGGATSGNLRTDTQYF.

This sequence joins TRBV28 and TRBJ2-7, with D possibly matching TRBD2 (6 bases). The CDR3 is 14 amino acids. Between the trimmed V and J ends, which lost 8 bases and 1 base, there was a span of 15 bases. CDR1 and CDR2 (germline): MDHEN, SYDVKM. The CDR3 DNA reads TGTGCCAGCCGGGGGACGGCCCGGTCCTACGAGCAGTACTTC. This sequence encodes CASRGTARSYEQYF.

This rearrangement joins TRBV7-3 to TRBJ2-1, with 7 bases aligning to TRBD2. CDR1 is SGHTA and CDR2 is FQGTGA in the germline V gene. V was pared by 3 bases and J by 5 bases, with 1 base of the junction left unmatched. The CDR3 contains 13 residues. The CDR3 DNA reads TGTGCCAGCAGCTTCGGGACTAACAATGAGCAGTTCTTC. This sequence encodes CASSFGTNNEQFF.

This chain joins TRBV4-2 and TRBJ1-2; a possible D gene is TRBD1 (6 bases). Trimming shortened V by 0 bases and J by 7 bases, and 12 bases separated the two germline ends. The CDR3 loop spans 14 amino acids. Germline CDR1 LGHNA, CDR2 YNFKEQ. The CDR3 nucleotides read TGTGCCAGCAGCCAAGAAACAGGGAGGGGTGGCTACACCTTC. This sequence encodes CASSQETGRGGYTF.

This chain joins TRBV6-4 and TRBJ2-7; perhaps TRBD1 as D (6 bases). Trimming pared 9 bases from V and 4 bases from J, leaving 25 bases between. Looked up from germline, CDR1 is MRHNA and CDR2 is SNTAGT. This CDR3 has 16 amino acids. The CDR3 spells CASPFTGTHLLYEQYF. CDR3 in DNA: TGTGCCAGTCCATTCACGGGGACACATCTATTGTACGAGCAGTACTTC.

The J gene is TRBJ2-7, the V gene TRBV6-5, with 7 bases identical to TRBD2. The junction had 11 bases not matched to a gene; V was cut back by 6 bases and J by 9 bases. There are 13 residues in the CDR3. Germline V gene data show CDR1 as MNHEY and CDR2 as SVGAGI. CDR3 sequence reads: CASRTGGSLVQYF. The CDR3 nucleotides are TGTGCCAGCAGGACGGGGGGAAGCCTTGTGCAGTACTTC.

This clone has just one count. The V gene is TRBV5-4, the J gene TRBJ2-3; TRBD2 agrees at 14 bases. Germline V gene lookup returns CDR1 SGHNT and CDR2 YYREEE (reference sequence). V lost 4 bases to trimming and J lost 5 bases; unmatched junction nucleotides: 6. The CDR3 consists of 16 residues. The CDR3 sequence is CASSLTGLAGEDTQYF. The CDR3 coding sequence is TGTGCCAGCAGCCTCACGGGACTAGCGGGAGAAGATACGCAGTATTTT.

The V and J genes are TRBV6-2 or TRBV6-3 and TRBJ1-6, with TRBD1 identical over 7 bases. CDR3 length: 17 amino acids. Losses at the gene ends were 6 bases for V and 6 bases for J; bases not matched to a gene: 14. CDR1 is MNHEY and CDR2 is SVGEGT in the germline V gene. CDR3 sequence reads: CASSSRQGGGFNSPLHF. The CDR3 nucleotides are TGTGCCAGCAGCTCCCGACAGGGTGGAGGGTTTAATTCACCCCTCCACTTT.

This rearrangement joins TRBV27 to TRBJ1-1; TRBD1 matches at 7 bases. CDR1 is MNHEY and CDR2 is SMNVEV in the germline V gene (reference sequence). The CDR3 covers 14 residues. The V segment lost 5 bases and the J segment 1 base; nucleotides outside the gene matches: 4. Here the CDR3 reads CASSPNRGNTEAFF. As DNA, the CDR3 is TGTGCCAGCAGTCCGAACAGGGGGAACACTGAAGCTTTCTTT.

This sequence joins TRBV5-1 and TRBJ2-1; 11 bases fit TRBD2. This CDR3 comprises 16 residues. V shed 5 bases, J shed 8 bases, and the junction held 12 bases outside the gene matches. Germline V lookup: CDR1 SGHRS, CDR2 YFSETQ. The CDR3 nucleotides are TGCGCCAGCAGGGGAATAGCGGGAGGGCCTGTCGATGAGCAGTTCTTC. Amino acid sequence: CASRGIAGGPVDEQFF.

The chain recombines TRBV27 with TRBJ1-1; 7 nucleotides line up with TRBD1. This CDR3 is 18 amino acids long. Germline CDR1 and CDR2: MNHEY and SMNVEV (reference sequence). The J segment lost 3 bases and the V segment lost 10 bases, leaving 23 bases of the junction unmatched. The CDR3 DNA reads TGTGCCATCGGTAGGGACAGTAAACGAAGAAGGGGAGACACTGAAGCTTTCTTT. As protein: CAIGRDSKRRRGDTEAFF.

The rearrangement uses TRBV9 and TRBJ1-4; TRBD1 might be the D (5 bases). V gave up 0 bases and J gave up 8 bases, with 14 bases separating them. Germline V gene sequence: CDR1 SGDLS, CDR2 YYNGEE. The CDR3 covers 15 residues. The CDR3 reads CASSVAGSWGEKLFF. DNA of the CDR3: TGTGCCAGCAGCGTAGCAGGCTCATGGGGCGAAAAACTGTTTTTT.

V gene TRBV27 combines with J gene TRBJ2-3, with a possible D match to TRBD2 (5 bases). CDR3 size: 15 residues. Germline assignment: CDR1 MNHEY and CDR2 SMNVEV (reference sequence). Between the trimmed V and J ends, which lost 1 base and 3 bases, there was a span of 11 bases. For the CDR3, the DNA is TGTGCCAGCAGTTTATTGCTGGGAGAGACAGATACGCAGTATTTT. Its protein is CASSLLLGETDTQYF.

The chain is built from TRBV3-1 (or the pseudogene TRBV3-2) and TRBJ2-1; possibly TRBD2 for D (5 bases). Looked up from germline, CDR1 is LGHDT and CDR2 is YNNKEL (reference sequence). This CDR3 has 12 amino acids. Trimming took off 3 bases at V and 9 bases at J, with 9 bases between the two ends. DNA of the CDR3: TGTGCCAGCAGCCATGCGCGGGTTGAGCAGTTCTTC. It specifies CASSHARVEQFF.

This CDR3 is CASSPGLAGGKGSYNEQFF. CDR3 nucleotide sequence: TGTGCCAGCAGCCCGGGACTAGCGGGAGGAAAAGGTTCCTACAATGAGCAGTTCTTC. This chain joins TRBV13 and TRBJ2-1; 15 bases are shared with TRBD2. Trimming took 5 bases from V and 1 from J; bases not matched to a gene: 9. This CDR3 has 19 residues. Germline loops: CDR1 PRHDT, CDR2 FYEKMQ (reference sequence).

Ten or more counts support this clone. V and J are TRBV3-1 (or the pseudogene TRBV3-2) and TRBJ2-7; D might be TRBD1 (6 bases). CDR1 LGHDT and CDR2 YNNKEL come from the germline V gene (reference sequence). The V and J ends lost 1 base and 3 bases respectively, with 10 bases between them. This CDR3 has 14 amino acids. CDR3 DNA: TGTGCCAGCAGCCAAGTCCCAGGGGACTACGAGCAGTACTTC. This codes for CASSQVPGDYEQYF.